This T cell receptor (beta chain) was retrieved from a study of cytomegalovirus exposure and HLA in healthy donors. The trim removed 4 bases at V and 1 base at J, leaving 1 base unmatched. The V gene's germline CDR1 is LGHNA and CDR2 YSLEER. The CDR3 totals 14 residues. Both 60 Vbeta primers and 13 Jbeta primers went into the PCR. Generated by immunoSEQ multiplex PCR, the TCRdb table keeps only in-frame clones and is missing some. The sample comprises more than 150,000 clones, roughly 84% of which are singletons, and about 0.25% rests with the top ten. This clone came up a few times. Its target is not known. Study-wide results and limits: One later analysis reportedly identified an Asian-associated ancestry cluster that showed fewer N-insertions than the roughly 670-donor mean.

The rearrangement uses TRBV4-3 and TRBJ2-3; TRBD1 agrees at 8 bases. Source material: PBMCs. The source of this sequence is a boy aged 5-17 years in good health and CMV-seronegative. In DNA form, the CDR3 reads TGCGCCAGCAGCCCGGGACAGGGCACAGATACGCAGTATTTT. Translating gives CASSPGQGTDTQYF.